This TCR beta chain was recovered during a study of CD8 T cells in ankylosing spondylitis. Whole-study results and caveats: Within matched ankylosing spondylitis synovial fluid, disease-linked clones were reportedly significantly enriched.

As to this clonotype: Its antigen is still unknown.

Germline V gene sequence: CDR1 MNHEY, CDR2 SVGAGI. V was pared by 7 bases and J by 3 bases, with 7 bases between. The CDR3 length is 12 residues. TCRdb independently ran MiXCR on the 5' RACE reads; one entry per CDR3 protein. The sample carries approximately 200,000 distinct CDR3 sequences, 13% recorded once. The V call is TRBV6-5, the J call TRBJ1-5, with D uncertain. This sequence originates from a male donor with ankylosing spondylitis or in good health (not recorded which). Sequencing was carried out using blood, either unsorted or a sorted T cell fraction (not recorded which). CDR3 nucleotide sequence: TGTGCCAGCAATGCAGTCAATCAGCCCCAGCATTTT. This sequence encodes CASNAVNQPQHF.